These 3 T cell receptor beta chains were sequenced from one sample in a study of cytomegalovirus exposure and HLA in healthy donors. The PCR employed 60 Vbeta primers together with 13 Jbeta primers. Sequenced by immunoSEQ multiplex PCR; TCRdb stores in-frame clones only, minus some. The sample has about 120,000 clones, over 60% seen once. Material: PBMCs. Every receptor here comes from a woman in her 30s in good health and CMV-seropositive.

About this clone: The junction differs from germline at one of its ends, possibly a read error. This rearrangement joins TRBV7-9 to TRBJ2-2, with 7 bases fitting TRBD2. The V gene's germline CDR1 is SEHNR and CDR2 FQNEAQ (reference sequence). The CDR3 is 16 residues long. CDR3 residues: CSSSSGEMIRTGELFF. The CDR3, as DNA: TGTTCCAGCAGCAGCGGGGAAATGATTAGGACCGGGGAGCTGTTTTTT.

The chain links TRBV4-2 to TRBJ1-4, with TRBD1 identical over 8 bases. The trim removed 3 bases at V and 2 bases at J, leaving 14 bases unmatched. This CDR3 is 19 amino acids long. The germline V gene has CDR1 LGHNA and CDR2 YNFKEQ. In nucleotides, the CDR3 is TGTGCCAGCAGCCAGCCTATTCGGGGACAGGATACTACTAATGAAAAACTGTTTTTT. This codes for CASSQPIRGQDTTNEKLFF.

CDR3 DNA: TGTGCCAGCAGGGGGGAGGCGGGGGGGTTGCATACGCAGTATTTT. Its translation is CASRGEAGGLHTQYF. This sequence joins TRBV11-2 and TRBJ2-3, with TRBD2 matching over 9 bases. This CDR3 spans 15 amino acids. Per the germline V gene, CDR1 is SGHAT and CDR2 is FQNNGV. The V and J ends lost 6 bases and 7 bases, in that order; junction bases with no gene match: 11. Combining the CDR3 with reference TRBV11-2 and TRBJ2-3 gives the whole variable domain EAGVAQSPRYKIIEKRQSVAFWCNPISGHATLYWYQQILGQGPKLLIQFQNNGVVDDSQLPKDRFSAERLKGVDSTLKIQPAKLEDSAVYLCASRGEAGGLHTQYFGPGTRLTVL.